This entry describes one T cell receptor beta chain. Its antigen is still unknown. Trimming removed 8 bases from V and 1 base from J, with 12 bases in between. Germline V CDR1 and CDR2: SGHRS, YFSETQ. The CDR3 contains 13 residues. As every portion of the isolated RNA was reverse transcribed, the sequencing read expressed TCRB transcripts. Some clones are missing from TCRdb's copy, which holds only in-frame ones; the method was immunoSEQ multiplex PCR. The sample gives around 200,000 clones, about an eighth of which show up once; about 0.66% is in the top ten. It was one heparinised blood draw, averaging approximately 100 mL, that each donor gave. CD4+ naive, central memory, regulatory and stem cell-like memory subsets were isolated by sorting on CD45RO/CCR7/CD25/CD127/CD95/CD27. These data belong to a study of beta chain features in type 1 diabetes. Overall study findings and caveats: Still unanswered here is whether HLA type influences TCRB rearrangement.

The chain is built from TRBV5-1 and TRBJ2-5, with a possible D match to TRBD1 (6 bases). The sequenced sample consisted of central memory CD4+ T cells from blood. This receptor was identified in a woman younger than 35 in good health. CDR3 in amino acids: CASNRAFQETQYF. The CDR3 DNA reads as TGCGCCAGTAACAGGGCCTTCCAAGAGACCCAGTACTTC.